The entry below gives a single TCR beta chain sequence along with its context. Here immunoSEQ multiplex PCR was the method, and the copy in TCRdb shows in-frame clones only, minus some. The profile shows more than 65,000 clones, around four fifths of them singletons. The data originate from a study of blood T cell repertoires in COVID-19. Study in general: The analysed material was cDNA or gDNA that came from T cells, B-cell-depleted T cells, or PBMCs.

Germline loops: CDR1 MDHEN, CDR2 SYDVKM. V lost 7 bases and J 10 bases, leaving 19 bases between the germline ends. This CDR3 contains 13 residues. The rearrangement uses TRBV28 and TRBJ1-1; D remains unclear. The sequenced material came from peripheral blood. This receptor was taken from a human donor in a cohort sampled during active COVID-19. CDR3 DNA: TGTGCCAGCACTGACACCGTCGGCCGAATAGCTTTCTTT. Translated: CASTDTVGRIAFF.